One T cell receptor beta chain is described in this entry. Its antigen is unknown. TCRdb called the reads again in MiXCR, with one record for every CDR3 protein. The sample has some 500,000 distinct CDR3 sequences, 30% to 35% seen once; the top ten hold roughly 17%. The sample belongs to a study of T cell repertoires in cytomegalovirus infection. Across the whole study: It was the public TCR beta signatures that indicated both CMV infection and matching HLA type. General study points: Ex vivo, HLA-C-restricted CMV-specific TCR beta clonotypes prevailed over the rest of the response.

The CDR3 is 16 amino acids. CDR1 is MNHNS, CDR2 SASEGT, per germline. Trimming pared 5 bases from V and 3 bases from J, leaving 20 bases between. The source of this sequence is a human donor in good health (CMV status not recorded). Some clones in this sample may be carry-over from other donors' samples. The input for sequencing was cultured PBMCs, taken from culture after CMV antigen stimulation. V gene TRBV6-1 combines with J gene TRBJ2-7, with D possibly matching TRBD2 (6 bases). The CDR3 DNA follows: TGTGCCAGCAGTACCACCTTTGGAGGGGACCACTACGAGCAGTACTTC. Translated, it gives CASSTTFGGDHYEQYF.